This TCR beta chain was captured by sequencing in a study of T-cell memory formation after mild COVID-19. Study summary: TCR clustering was largely donor specific. General study results and limits: Memory from before infection featured some responding clones, which suggests cross-reactive memory joined.

CDR3 length equals 15 residues. Germline CDR1 reads LGHNA; CDR2 reads YSLEER. V lost 0 bases and J lost 4, with 12 bases in between. Of note for this clonotype: The antigen remains unidentified.

After 5'RACE with constant-segment primers, TCR alpha and TCR beta cDNA libraries carrying sample barcodes and UMIs were obtained. TCRdb fed the 5' RACE reads into MiXCR, producing one record per CDR3 protein. The table lists a few hundred thousand distinct CDR3 sequences, approximately 21% of them singletons, with 7% to 9% in the top ten. What was sequenced was PBMCs or a T cell subset sorted from them (not recorded which). The source is an adult woman who had mild COVID-19 (a few samples of this study predate the infection). Cell type and time point are not known. V gene TRBV4-3 combines with J gene TRBJ1-2, with D possibly TRBD1 on 5 matching bases. The CDR3 region is CASSQDWGGSYGYTF. CDR3 sequence (DNA): TGCGCCAGCAGCCAAGATTGGGGGGGGAGCTATGGCTACACCTTC.